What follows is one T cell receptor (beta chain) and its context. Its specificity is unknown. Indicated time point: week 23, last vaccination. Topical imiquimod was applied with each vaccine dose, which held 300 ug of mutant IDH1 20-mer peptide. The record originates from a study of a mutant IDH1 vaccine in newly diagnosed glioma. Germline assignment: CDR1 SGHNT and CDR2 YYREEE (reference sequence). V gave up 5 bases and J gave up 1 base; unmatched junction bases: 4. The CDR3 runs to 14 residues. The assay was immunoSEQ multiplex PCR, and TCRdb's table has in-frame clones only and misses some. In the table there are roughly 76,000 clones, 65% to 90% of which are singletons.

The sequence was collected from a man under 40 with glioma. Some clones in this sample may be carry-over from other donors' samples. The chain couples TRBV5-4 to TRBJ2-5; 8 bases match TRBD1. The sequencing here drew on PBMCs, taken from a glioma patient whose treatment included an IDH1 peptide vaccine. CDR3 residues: CASSSTGGQETQYF. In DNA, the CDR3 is TGTGCCAGCAGTTCAACAGGGGGCCAAGAGACCCAGTACTTC. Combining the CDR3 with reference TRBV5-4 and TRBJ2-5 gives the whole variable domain ETGVTQSPTHLIKTRGQQVTLRCSSQSGHNTVSWYQQALGQGPQFIFQYYREEENGRGNFPPRFSGLQFPNYSSELNVNALELDDSALYLCASSSTGGQETQYFGPGTRLLVL.